A single sample is the source of the 18 T cell receptor beta chains below, sequenced in a study of CD8+ T cells in alopecia areata. Following extraction, RNA underwent reverse transcription to cDNA, which served as the sequencing template. The repertoire was sequenced with immunoSEQ multiplex PCR; TCRdb's copy has only in-frame clones and lacks some. The profile shows over 200,000 clones, around 62% of them singletons. The specimen was CD4+ T cells sorted from blood, collected at week 0. These receptors originate from a human donor with alopecia areata.

The chain links TRBV30 to TRBJ1-4; 7 bases align to TRBD1. The CDR3 length is 15 residues. J was trimmed by 7 bases and V by 4 bases; bases with no gene match: 12. Germline lookup yields CDR1 GTSNPN and CDR2 SVGIG (reference sequence). CDR3 amino acids: CAWTGQEGFGEKLFF. The CDR3 bases are TGTGCCTGGACTGGACAGGAGGGTTTCGGTGAAAAACTGTTTTTT.

V gene TRBV7-9 combines with J gene TRBJ2-4; possible D gene TRBD1, 6 bases. The CDR3 length is 14 residues. Germline-derived CDR1 and CDR2 are SEHNR and FQNEAQ (reference sequence). V lost 5 bases and J lost 1, with 9 bases in between. CDR3 region: CASSRDRAKNIQYF. CDR3 nucleotides: TGTGCCAGCAGCCGTGACAGGGCCAAAAACATTCAGTACTTC.

V and J are TRBV29-1 and TRBJ1-1; D remains ambiguous. Trimming took 8 bases from V and 4 from J, leaving 20 bases between them. The CDR3 has 14 amino acids. Per the germline V gene, CDR1 is SQVTM and CDR2 is ANQGSEA. The CDR3 loop reads CSIGSWVSGTEAFF. For the CDR3, the DNA is TGCAGCATTGGATCCTGGGTGTCGGGCACTGAAGCTTTCTTT.

The chain recombines TRBV29-1 with TRBJ1-1; tentative D call: TRBD1 (6 bases). The CDR3 consists of 15 residues. V lost 6 bases, J lost 6 bases, and 23 bases lay in between. Per the germline V gene, CDR1 is SQVTM and CDR2 is ANQGSEA. Here the CDR3 reads CSVATRPNRAAEAFF. CDR3 in DNA: TGCAGCGTCGCGACGCGCCCAAACAGGGCCGCTGAAGCTTTCTTT.

This clone was detected only a few times. The chain combines TRBV7-2 with TRBJ2-7; D assignment may be TRBD1 or TRBD2 (5 bases each). From germline, CDR1 is SGHTA and CDR2 FQGNSA. The CDR3 runs to 13 residues. V was pared by 1 base and J by 5 bases, with 9 bases between. The CDR3, as DNA: TGTGCCAGCAGCTTAGTAGGGGACCACGAGCAGTACTTC. Translating gives CASSLVGDHEQYF.

This chain connects TRBV30 to TRBJ1-5, with TRBD1 matching 8 bases. J gave up 2 bases and V 3 bases, and 6 bases lay outside the gene matches. CDR3 length: 15 residues. The V gene's germline CDR1 is GTSNPN and CDR2 SVGIG (reference sequence). As DNA, the CDR3 is TGTGCCTGGAGGGGAACGGACAGGGGCAATCAGCCCCAGCATTTT. This encodes CAWRGTDRGNQPQHF.

The chain recombines TRBV18 with TRBJ1-2; 9 nucleotides match TRBD1. The CDR3 covers 15 residues. Per the germline V gene, CDR1 is KGHSH and CDR2 is LQKENI. Germline trimming cut 0 bases from V and 7 bases from J; bases unmatched to any gene: 6. CDR3 DNA sequence: TGTGCCAGCTCACCACCGGAGAGACAGGGGGGTGGCTACACCTTC. Translating it yields CASSPPERQGGGYTF.

The chain links TRBV30 to TRBJ2-3; 7 positions match TRBD1. This CDR3 region has 15 residues. V lost 2 bases and J lost 1; bases outside the gene matches: 6. The germline V gene encodes CDR1 GTSNPN and CDR2 SVGIG (reference sequence). CDR3 bases: TGTGCCTGGAGTATAGGGGGCTACCGCACAGATACGCAGTATTTT. This translates into CAWSIGGYRTDTQYF.

This clone was seen a few times. V is TRBV15 and J is TRBJ2-1, with D possibly being TRBD1 or TRBD2 (5 bases each). The CDR3 is made up of 14 amino acids. The germline CDR1 and CDR2 sequences are LNHNV and YYDKDF (reference sequence). The germline V and J ends were trimmed by 3 bases and 7 bases, with 13 bases remaining between them. DNA for the CDR3: TGTGCCACCAGCAGGGCAGGGAGCATTAATGAGCAGTTCTTC. It translates to CATSRAGSINEQFF. The full variable domain, its missing parts supplied by reference TRBV15 and TRBJ2-1, is DAMVIQNPRYQVTQFGKPVTLSCSQTLNHNVMYWYQQKSSQAPKLLFHYYDKDFNNEADTPDNFQSRRPNTSFCFLDIRSPGLGDTAMYLCATSRAGSINEQFFGPGTRLTVL.

The chain employs TRBV7-9 and TRBJ2-6; 11 nucleotides agree with TRBD1. V shed 1 base, J shed 2 bases, and the junction held 7 bases outside the gene matches. From germline, CDR1 is SEHNR and CDR2 FQNEAQ (reference sequence). There are 19 residues in the CDR3. CDR3 region: CASSLVLGQGAAGANVLTF. The CDR3 region has the DNA TGTGCCAGCAGCTTAGTTCTTGGACAGGGGGCGGCTGGGGCCAACGTCCTGACTTTC.

J is TRBJ1-1 and V is TRBV29-1, with TRBD1 matching 7 bases. The junction had 11 bases not matched to a gene; V was cut back by 4 bases and J by 9 bases. Germline lookup yields CDR1 SQVTM and CDR2 ANQGSEA. This CDR3 is built from 13 residues. The CDR3 region is CSVGPLSGQQAFF. The CDR3 DNA follows: TGCAGCGTTGGTCCTCTATCGGGACAGCAAGCTTTCTTT.

A few counts support this clone. The rearrangement joins TRBV29-1 to TRBJ2-7; 7 nucleotides agree with TRBD2. Losses at the gene ends were 7 bases for V and 4 bases for J; bases not matched to a gene: 7. Germline V gives CDR1 SQVTM, CDR2 ANQGSEA. The CDR3 sequence is 12 residues long. CDR3 sequence: CSAGSSGYEQYF. The DNA for the CDR3 is TGCAGCGCCGGTTCTAGCGGATACGAGCAGTACTTC.

The CDR3 nucleotides read TGCGCCAGCACCCGACAGACCATCTCTGGGGCCAACGTCCTGACTTTC. Its translation: CASTRQTISGANVLTF. The chain employs TRBV5-1 and TRBJ2-6, with D perhaps TRBD1 (5 bases). The CDR3 is 16 residues long. From germline, CDR1 is SGHRS and CDR2 YFSETQ. V was cut by 6 bases and J by 0 bases, with 13 bases left in between.

This clone has just a few counts. This chain connects TRBV29-1 to TRBJ2-7; 11 bases match TRBD2. The germline V gene encodes CDR1 SQVTM and CDR2 ANQGSEA. The CDR3 consists of 13 residues. Losses at the gene ends were 6 bases for V and 6 bases for J; bases not matched to a gene: 7. The CDR3 sequence: CSVKLAGVGEQYF. CDR3 nucleotides: TGCAGCGTGAAACTAGCGGGAGTGGGCGAGCAGTACTTC.

This chain links TRBV29-1 with TRBJ1-2; possibly TRBD1 for D (5 bases). Per the germline V gene, CDR1 is SQVTM and CDR2 is ANQGSEA. Trimming stripped 6 bases from V and 12 bases from J, with 26 bases between. The CDR3 is 14 residues long. The DNA for the CDR3 is TGCAGCGTCGACCTGATATCGGGGGTTCCACGGAACACCTTC. The encoded protein is CSVDLISGVPRNTF.

This clone was detected many times. The chain has TRBV18 and TRBJ2-3; D unresolved. Deletions cut 3 bases from V and 0 bases from J, with 7 bases between. The CDR3 has 14 residues. Germline V gene lookup returns CDR1 KGHSH and CDR2 LQKENI. This chain's CDR3 is CASSPGISTDTQYF. The CDR3 DNA is TGTGCCAGCTCACCGGGGATTAGCACAGATACGCAGTATTTT.

The chain combines TRBV9 with TRBJ2-7; 7 bases align to TRBD2. The trim removed 4 bases at V and 0 bases at J, leaving 7 bases unmatched. Germline V gene data show CDR1 as SGDLS and CDR2 as YYNGEE. The CDR3 length is 15 residues. The CDR3 DNA sequence: TGTGCCAGCAGCCCGGGCCTAGCGGTCTCCTACGAGCAGTACTTC. As protein: CASSPGLAVSYEQYF.

The V gene is TRBV6-5, the J gene TRBJ2-7; D not resolved. The length of the CDR3 is 15 residues. CDR1 MNHEY and CDR2 SVGAGI come from the germline V gene. V was pared by 5 bases and J by 3 bases, with 17 bases between. The DNA for the CDR3 is TGTGCCAGCAGTCATGGTGGGGAAGCATACTACGAGCAGTACTTC. The encoded protein is CASSHGGEAYYEQYF.